This T cell receptor beta chain originates from a study of control samples from healthy donors and cancer patients (dated by TCRdb to about 2020). The method was the immunoSEQ multiplex PCR assay. Imported from immuneACCESS, the table was reduced by TCRdb to in-frame sequences with V and J called. These copies leave out some clones; in studies compared against another copy, an unresolved V gene accounts for under half, and the cause of the remainder is not known. In this sample the table shows some 170,000 clones, 96% of which occur a single time. The ten biggest clones cover just over 1% of the sample. Concerning this clone: Its antigen is currently not known. Per-base quality was not reported, and no clone a single base away is much larger than it.

The germline V gene sets CDR1 to MDHEN and CDR2 to SYDVKM. The CDR3 numbers 21 residues from cysteine through phenylalanine. The CDR3 DNA has 63 bases and is translated from base 1. The germline V end is reduced by 6 bases and the J end by 1 base; junction bases left unmatched: 16. This TCR derives from a woman in her twenties or thirties in good health. Recombination connected TRBV28 to TRBJ2-2, with TRBD2 identical over 14 junction bases. Sequences were obtained from blood. The CDR3 in this case is CASRHPKPGLAGGRNTGELFF. The DNA sequence is given as TGTGCCAGCAGACACCCAAAGCCCGGACTAGCGGGAGGACGGAACACCGGGGAGCTGTTTTTT.